Sequencing of this T cell receptor beta chain was carried out in a study of T cells expressing NK-cell markers. Study background: One of eight sequenced donors was HCMV-seronegative; the other seven were seropositive.

A 5'RACE template switching approach incorporating UMIs was used to make TCR beta cDNA. One entry per CDR3 protein, without DNA, is what TCRdb gives after re-calling the 5' RACE reads. In all, the sample yields about 260,000 distinct CDR3 sequences. The CDR3 length is 19 residues. CDR1 DFQATT and CDR2 SNEGSKA come from the germline V gene (reference sequence). Sequences were obtained from blood T cells: a sorted CD56 or NKG2C T cell subset, CD4+ or CD8+ T cells, or bulk PBMC T cells (not recorded which). The chain is built from TRBV20-1 and TRBJ2-1; TCRdb designates TRBD2, a call that cannot be tested without DNA. The TCR originated in a woman between 18 and 70 years old in good health. CDR3 residues: CSARDQGRIASGVYNEQFF.